What follows describes a single TCR beta chain. This sample was included in a study of technical replicates of blood from a few donors. The repertoire was sequenced with immunoSEQ multiplex PCR; TCRdb's copy has only in-frame clones and lacks some. Among some 77,000 clones listed, approximately 96% were seen once. Germline assignment: CDR1 MNHEY and CDR2 SVGAGI. This CDR3 has 15 amino acids. V shed 5 bases, J shed 3 bases, and the junction held 9 bases outside the gene matches. Sequenced: T cells isolated from PBMCs. The TCR originated in a human donor in good health. V and J are TRBV6-5 and TRBJ1-1; 7 bases map to TRBD1. The CDR3 reads CASSNYRDRYTEAFF. The CDR3 DNA follows: TGTGCCAGCAGTAATTACCGGGACAGATACACTGAAGCTTTCTTT.